This T cell receptor (beta chain) was observed in a study of T-cell reconstitution after alpha-beta-depleted transplantation in children. Findings and limits, study-wide: Most T-cell counts and diversity one year after the transplant came from T cells that were newly produced.

Germline lookup yields CDR1 SNHLY and CDR2 FYNNEI. CDR3 length: 14 amino acids. The ends lost 6 bases at V and 1 base at J; junction bases unmatched: 6. Library preparation (for TCRbeta) was performed with unique molecular identifiers. A single record per CDR3 protein comes from TCRdb applying MiXCR to the PCR reads. The sample lists some 300,000 distinct CDR3 sequences, roughly 7.8% occurring once. This clonotype has a count of ten or more. The antigen is not known. The rearrangement links TRBV2 to TRBJ2-7; 7 nucleotides agree with TRBD2. The sequencing here drew on peripheral blood, taken 360 days after TCRalphabeta/CD19-depleted stem cell transplant. The receptor was isolated from a female patient between 2 and 10 years old who had a stem cell transplant for Fanconi anemia, so the T cells may come from the graft donor. The CDR3, as DNA: TGTGCCAGCAGGGATCGGGAGGCATCCTACGAGCAGTACTTC. Its translation: CASRDREASYEQYF.